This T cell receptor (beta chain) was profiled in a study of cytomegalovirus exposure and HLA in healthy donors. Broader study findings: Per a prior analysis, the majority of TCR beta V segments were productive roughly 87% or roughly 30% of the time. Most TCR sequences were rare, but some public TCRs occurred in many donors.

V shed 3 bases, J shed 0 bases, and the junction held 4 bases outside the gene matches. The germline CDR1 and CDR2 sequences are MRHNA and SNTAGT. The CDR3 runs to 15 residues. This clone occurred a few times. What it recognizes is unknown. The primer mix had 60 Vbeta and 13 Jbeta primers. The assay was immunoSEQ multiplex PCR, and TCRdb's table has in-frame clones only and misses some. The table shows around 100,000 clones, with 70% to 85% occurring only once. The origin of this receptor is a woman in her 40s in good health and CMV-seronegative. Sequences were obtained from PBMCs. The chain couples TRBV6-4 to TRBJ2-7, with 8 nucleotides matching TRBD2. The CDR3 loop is CASSEERGSSYEQYF. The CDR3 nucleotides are TGTGCCAGCAGTGAGGAGCGGGGGAGCTCCTACGAGCAGTACTTC.